This paragraph reports one T cell receptor (beta chain). Those who donated were healthy HIV-negative adults, with no recent acute infections or vaccinations reported. There were only Caucasian adults among the donors, and all lived in Nashville, Tennessee. Trimming shortened V by 2 bases and J by 10 bases, and 8 bases separated the two germline ends. The germline CDR1 and CDR2 sequences are MNHEY and SVGAGI. The CDR3 runs 11 residues. The sample comes from a study of shared clonotypes between healthy human individuals. Study information: Each donor's CD8 memory used one plate, CD8 naive two, each CD4 subset three.

Here immunoSEQ multiplex PCR was the method, and the copy in TCRdb shows in-frame clones only, minus some. The table includes approximately 710,000 clones, 90% detected once. The receptor was derived from a man in his late teens or twenties in good health. Some clones in this sample may be carry-over from other donors' samples. The rearrangement uses TRBV6-5 and TRBJ1-1; D gene ambiguous. The specimen sequenced was memory CD8+ T cells from PBMCs. Subset: CD45RO+ cells pooled with CCR7-negative TemRA cells. CDR3 nucleotides: TGTGCCAGCAGTTACGGGGTGGGAGCTTTCTTT. Its protein product is CASSYGVGAFF.